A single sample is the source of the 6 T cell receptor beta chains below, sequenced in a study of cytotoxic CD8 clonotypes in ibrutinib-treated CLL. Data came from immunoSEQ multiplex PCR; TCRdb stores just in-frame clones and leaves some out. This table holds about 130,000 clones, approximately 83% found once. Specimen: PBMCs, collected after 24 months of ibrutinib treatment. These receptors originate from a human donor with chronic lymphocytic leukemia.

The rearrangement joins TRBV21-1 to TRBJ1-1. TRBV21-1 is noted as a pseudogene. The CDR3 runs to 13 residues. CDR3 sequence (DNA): TGTGCCAGCAGCCGGGACCGATACACTGAAGCTTTCTTT. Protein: CASSRDRYTEAFF.

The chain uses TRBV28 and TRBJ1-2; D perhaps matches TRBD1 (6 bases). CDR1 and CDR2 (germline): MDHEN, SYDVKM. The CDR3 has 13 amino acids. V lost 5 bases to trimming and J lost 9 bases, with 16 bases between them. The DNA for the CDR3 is TGTGCCAGCAGTCAAACACAGGACAGTAGCTACACCTTC. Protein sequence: CASSQTQDSSYTF.

The CDR3 DNA is TGTGCCAGCAGTTTTAGTGGCGGGAGGGTGAATGAGCAGTTCTTC. It translates to CASSFSGGRVNEQFF. The V gene is TRBV27, the J gene TRBJ2-1; 9 bases fit TRBD2. Per the germline V gene, CDR1 is MNHEY and CDR2 is SMNVEV (reference sequence). This CDR3 region has 15 residues. With V trimmed by 3 bases and J by 7 bases, 7 bases remained unmatched.

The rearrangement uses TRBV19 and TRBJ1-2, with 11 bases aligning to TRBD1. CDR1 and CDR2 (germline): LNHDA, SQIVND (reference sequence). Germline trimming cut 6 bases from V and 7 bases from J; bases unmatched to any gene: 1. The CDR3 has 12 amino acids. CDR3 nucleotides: TGTGCCAGTAGGGACAGGGGGCCTGGCTACACCTTC. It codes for CASRDRGPGYTF.

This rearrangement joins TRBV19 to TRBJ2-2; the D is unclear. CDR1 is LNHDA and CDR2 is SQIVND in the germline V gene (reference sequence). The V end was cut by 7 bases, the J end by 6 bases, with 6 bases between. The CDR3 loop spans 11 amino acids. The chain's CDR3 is CASTTAGELFF. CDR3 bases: TGTGCCAGTACCACGGCCGGGGAGCTGTTTTTT.

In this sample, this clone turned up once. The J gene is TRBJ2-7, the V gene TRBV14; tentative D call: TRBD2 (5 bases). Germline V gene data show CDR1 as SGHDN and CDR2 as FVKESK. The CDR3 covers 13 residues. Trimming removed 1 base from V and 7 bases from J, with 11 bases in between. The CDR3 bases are TGTGCCAGCAGCCAAGTAACTAGTGGTGAGCAGTACTTC. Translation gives CASSQVTSGEQYF.